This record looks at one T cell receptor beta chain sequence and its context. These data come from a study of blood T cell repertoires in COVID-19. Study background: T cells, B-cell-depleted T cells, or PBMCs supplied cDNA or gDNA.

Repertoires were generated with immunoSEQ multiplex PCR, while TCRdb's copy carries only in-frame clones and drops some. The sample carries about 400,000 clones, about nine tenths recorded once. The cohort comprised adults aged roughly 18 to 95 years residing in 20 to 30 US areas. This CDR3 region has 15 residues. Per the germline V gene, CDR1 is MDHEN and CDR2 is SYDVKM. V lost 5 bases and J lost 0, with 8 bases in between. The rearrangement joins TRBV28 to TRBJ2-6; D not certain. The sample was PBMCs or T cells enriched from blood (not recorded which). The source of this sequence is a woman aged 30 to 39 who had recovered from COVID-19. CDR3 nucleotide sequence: TGTGCCAGCAGTGTACCCAGCTCTGGGGCCAACGTCCTGACTTTC. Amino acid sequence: CASSVPSSGANVLTF.